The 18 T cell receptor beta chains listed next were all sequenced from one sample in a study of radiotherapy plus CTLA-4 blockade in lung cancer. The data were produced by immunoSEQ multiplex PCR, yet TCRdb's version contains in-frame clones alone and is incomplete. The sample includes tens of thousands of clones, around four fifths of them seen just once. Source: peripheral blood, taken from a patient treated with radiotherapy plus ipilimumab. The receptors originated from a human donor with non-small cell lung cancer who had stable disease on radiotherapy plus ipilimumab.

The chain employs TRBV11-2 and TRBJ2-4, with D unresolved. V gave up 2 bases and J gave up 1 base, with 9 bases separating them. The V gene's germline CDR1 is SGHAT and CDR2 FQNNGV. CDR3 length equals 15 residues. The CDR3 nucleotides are TGTGCCAGCAGCTTATCGGTAGAGGCCAAAAACATTCAGTACTTC. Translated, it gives CASSLSVEAKNIQYF.

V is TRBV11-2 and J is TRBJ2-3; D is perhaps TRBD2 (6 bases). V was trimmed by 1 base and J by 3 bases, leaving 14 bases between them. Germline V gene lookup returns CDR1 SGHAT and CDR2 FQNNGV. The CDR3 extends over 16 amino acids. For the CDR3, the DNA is TGTGCCAGCAGCTTAGGCGGCGTCCGGGGGACAGATACGCAGTATTTT. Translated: CASSLGGVRGTDTQYF.

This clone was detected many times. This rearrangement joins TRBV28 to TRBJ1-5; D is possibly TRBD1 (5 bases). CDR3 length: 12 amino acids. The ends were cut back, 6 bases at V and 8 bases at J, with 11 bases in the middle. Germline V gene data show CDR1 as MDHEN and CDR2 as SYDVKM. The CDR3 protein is CASRSQGEPQHF. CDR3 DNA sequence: TGTGCCAGCAGGTCCCAAGGGGAGCCCCAGCATTTT.

The CDR3 DNA sequence: TGTGCCAGCACCTCGCCTAGCGGGAGCGAGGATACGCAGTATTTT. Amino acid sequence: CASTSPSGSEDTQYF. The rearrangement uses TRBV28 and TRBJ2-3, with 10 bases aligning to TRBD2. CDR3 length: 15 amino acids. J was trimmed by 6 bases and V by 7 bases; bases with no gene match: 10. Germline values: CDR1 MDHEN, CDR2 SYDVKM. The full variable domain, its missing parts supplied by reference TRBV28 and TRBJ2-3, is DVKVTQSSRYLVKRTGEKVFLECVQDMDHENMFWYRQDPGLGLRLIYFSYDVKMKEKGDIPEGYSVSREKKERFSLILESASTNQTSMYLCASTSPSGSEDTQYFGPGTRLTVL.

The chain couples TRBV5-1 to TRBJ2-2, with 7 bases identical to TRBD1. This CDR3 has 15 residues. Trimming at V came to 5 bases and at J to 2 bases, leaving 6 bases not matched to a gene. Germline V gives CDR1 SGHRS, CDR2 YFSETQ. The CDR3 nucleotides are TGCGCCAGCAGGGAAGGGGGCGCAAACACCGGGGAGCTGTTTTTT. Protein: CASREGGANTGELFF.

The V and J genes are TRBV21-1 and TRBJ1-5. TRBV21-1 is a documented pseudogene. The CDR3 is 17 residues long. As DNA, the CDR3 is TGTGCCAGCAGCAAAGTGAAATCGGATTACTCGGGTCAGCCCCAGCATTTT. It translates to CASSKVKSDYSGQPQHF.

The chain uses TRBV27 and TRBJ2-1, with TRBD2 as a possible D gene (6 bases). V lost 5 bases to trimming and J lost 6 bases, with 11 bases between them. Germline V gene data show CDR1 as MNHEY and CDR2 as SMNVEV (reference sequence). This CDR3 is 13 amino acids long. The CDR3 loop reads CASSPPGVNEQFF. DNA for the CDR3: TGTGCCAGCAGTCCTCCGGGAGTCAATGAGCAGTTCTTC.

CDR3 amino acids: CASSTSLVETQYF. The CDR3, as DNA: TGTGCCAGCAGCACCTCTCTGGTTGAGACCCAGTACTTC. The genes are TRBV28 and TRBJ2-5; D gene ambiguous. Germline V lookup: CDR1 MDHEN, CDR2 SYDVKM. Trimming removed 6 bases at V and 5 bases at J, with 13 bases between. This CDR3 is 13 amino acids long.

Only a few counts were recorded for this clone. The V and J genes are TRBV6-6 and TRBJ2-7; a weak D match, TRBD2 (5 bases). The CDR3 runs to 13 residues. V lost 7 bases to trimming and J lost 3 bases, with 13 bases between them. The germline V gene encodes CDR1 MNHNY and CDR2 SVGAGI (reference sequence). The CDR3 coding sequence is TGTGCCAGCACCACATCGGGGTTCTACGAGCAGTACTTC. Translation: CASTTSGFYEQYF.

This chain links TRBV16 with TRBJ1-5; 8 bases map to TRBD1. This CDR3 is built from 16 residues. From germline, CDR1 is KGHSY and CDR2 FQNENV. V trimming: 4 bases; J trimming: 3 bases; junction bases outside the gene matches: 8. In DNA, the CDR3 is TGTGCCAGCAGCCCGACAGCGGACAGGGACAATCAGCCCCAGCATTTT. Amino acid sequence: CASSPTADRDNQPQHF.

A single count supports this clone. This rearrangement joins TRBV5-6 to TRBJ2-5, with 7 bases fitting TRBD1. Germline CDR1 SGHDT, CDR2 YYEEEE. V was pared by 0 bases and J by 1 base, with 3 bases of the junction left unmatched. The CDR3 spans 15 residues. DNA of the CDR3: TGTGCCAGCAGCTTGGGAAGGGGGCTCCAAGAGACCCAGTACTTC. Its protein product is CASSLGRGLQETQYF.

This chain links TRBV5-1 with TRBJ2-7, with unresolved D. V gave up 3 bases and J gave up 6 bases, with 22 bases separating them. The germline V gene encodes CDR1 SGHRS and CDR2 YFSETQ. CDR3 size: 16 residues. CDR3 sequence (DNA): TGCGCCAGCAGCTCACTCCCTTCGAGGCCCGATGGCGAGCAGTACTTC. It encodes CASSSLPSRPDGEQYF.

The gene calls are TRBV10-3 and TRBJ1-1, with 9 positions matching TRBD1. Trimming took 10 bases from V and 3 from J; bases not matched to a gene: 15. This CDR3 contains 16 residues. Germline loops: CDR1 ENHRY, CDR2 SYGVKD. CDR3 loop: CANNTSNRGQDTEAFF. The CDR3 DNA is TGTGCCAACAACACCTCCAACAGGGGGCAAGACACTGAAGCTTTCTTT.

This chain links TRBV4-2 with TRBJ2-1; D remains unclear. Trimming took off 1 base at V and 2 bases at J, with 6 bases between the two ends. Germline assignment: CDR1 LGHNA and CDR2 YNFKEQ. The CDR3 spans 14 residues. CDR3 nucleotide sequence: TGTGCCAGCAGCCAAGGACTGGCCTACAATGAGCAGTTCTTC. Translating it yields CASSQGLAYNEQFF.

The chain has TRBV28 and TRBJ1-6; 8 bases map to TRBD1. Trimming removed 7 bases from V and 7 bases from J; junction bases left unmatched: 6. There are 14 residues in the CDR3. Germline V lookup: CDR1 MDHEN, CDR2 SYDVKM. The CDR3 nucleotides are TGTGCCAGCAAATTGGGACAGGCAAATTCACCCCTCCACTTT. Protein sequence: CASKLGQANSPLHF. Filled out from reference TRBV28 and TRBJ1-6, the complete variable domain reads DVKVTQSSRYLVKRTGEKVFLECVQDMDHENMFWYRQDPGLGLRLIYFSYDVKMKEKGDIPEGYSVSREKKERFSLILESASTNQTSMYLCASKLGQANSPLHFGNGTRLTVT.

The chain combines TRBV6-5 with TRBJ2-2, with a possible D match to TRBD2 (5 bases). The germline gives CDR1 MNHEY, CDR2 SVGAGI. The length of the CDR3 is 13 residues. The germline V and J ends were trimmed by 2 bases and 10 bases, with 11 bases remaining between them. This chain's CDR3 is CASSYLRAAELFF. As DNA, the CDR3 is TGTGCCAGCAGTTACCTGCGGGCTGCGGAGCTGTTTTTT.

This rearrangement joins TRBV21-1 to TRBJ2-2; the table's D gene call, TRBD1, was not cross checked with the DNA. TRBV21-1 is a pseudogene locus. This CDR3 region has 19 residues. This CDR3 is CASSIEAGTGRKNTGELFF. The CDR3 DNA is TGTGCCAGCAGCATCGAGGCCGGGACAGGGAGAAAGAACACCGGGGAGCTGTTTTTT.

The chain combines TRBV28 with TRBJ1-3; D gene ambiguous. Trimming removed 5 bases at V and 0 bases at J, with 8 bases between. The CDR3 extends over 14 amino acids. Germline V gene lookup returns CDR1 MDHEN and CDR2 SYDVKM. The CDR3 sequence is CASSPDRSGNTIYF. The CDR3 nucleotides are TGTGCCAGCAGTCCGGACCGCTCTGGAAACACCATATATTTT.